This T cell receptor (beta chain) came from a study of cytotoxic CD8 clonotypes in ibrutinib-treated CLL. Study-level findings and limits: The times at which samples were taken varied between sustained-remission and progressing patients. Treatment saw public clonotypes, which were uncommon, either contract or stay stable.

The data were produced by immunoSEQ multiplex PCR, yet TCRdb's version contains in-frame clones alone and is incomplete. The sample carries roughly 58,000 clones, 54% recorded once. Germline-derived CDR1 and CDR2 are SGDLS and YYNGEE. The V and J ends lost 6 bases and 3 bases respectively, with 16 bases between them. The CDR3 covers 15 residues. On this clone itself: Its antigen is still unknown.

Sequencing was performed on PBMCs, taken at disease progression, from a patient treated with ibrutinib. The receptor was isolated from a human donor with chronic lymphocytic leukemia. This sequence joins TRBV9 and TRBJ2-1, with unresolved D. CDR3 protein: CASISRSSFYNEQFF. CDR3 coding DNA: TGTGCCAGCATTTCTAGGTCCTCCTTCTACAATGAGCAGTTCTTC.